This T cell receptor (beta chain) was identified in a study of post-analysis software for immune sequencing data (dated by TCRdb to the mid-2010s). Turning to the overall study: Disease courses on record covered relapsing-remitting, secondary progressive and progressive-relapsing multiple sclerosis, though some patients had no subtype annotation. The patient repertoires were compared against about 10 previously published healthy control repertoires obtained from donors aged about 6 to 28 years. A subset of samples was prepared in parallel using single-end sample barcoding, then pooled and co-amplified after Illumina adapter ligation.

Libraries were made using PCR. Sequenced using an Illumina HiSeq 2500. To reduce PCR and sequencing biases, unique molecular identifiers were built into the TCR beta cDNA libraries. About 0.5 million cDNA molecules were obtained for every 1 to 10 million input T cells, so each molecule roughly corresponded to one T cell. The patient libraries were prepared and sequenced using the same protocol as the earlier healthy control dataset. Samples belonging to the same batch were prepared together, multiplexed and sequenced on a shared HiSeq lane. For the original study's pipeline: MIGEC was used to process the raw barcoded reads, and molecular identifier groups with only a single read were discarded before consensus assembly and CDR3 extraction. VDJtools was used for post-analysis of the clonotype tables, with diversity normalized by down-sampling every dataset to the smallest sample size. In repertoire overlap clustering, CDR3 amino acid sequences, but not nucleotide sequences, were matched to correct batch-related cross-sample contamination. Clones were called with MiXCR by TCRdb after fastp trimmed the public reads at Q25, and only in-frame beta chains were retained. Rows merge per CDR3 protein into single entries with the most common DNA and genes. The V and J calls were determined by TCRdb, not by the authors. This sample has about 770,000 distinct CDR3 sequences in its table, and roughly 50% of those were observed once. Of the sample, approximately 5% is held by the ten largest clones.

To demonstrate the VDJtools post-analysis software, the study profiled TCR beta repertoires from the peripheral blood of around 13 young patients with multiple sclerosis. The multiple sclerosis patients were children and adolescents ranging in age from roughly 6 to 15 years. V ends up 5 bases short and J 9 bases short, with an unmatched junction base count of 4. From the cysteine through the phenylalanine, the CDR3 covers 13 amino acids. The read is trimmed to its CDR3 DNA, 39 bases read in frame from base 1. To note about this clonotype: No cognate antigen has been identified for it. Base-call qualities are not available, and no considerably larger clone is one nucleotide away.

Broad study findings and their caveats: When samples were clustered directly using the F measure, samples prepared in the same batch co-clustered strongly, which prompted a batch-effect correction. Compared with controls, multiple sclerosis patients had significantly lower normalized Chao1 diversity, a finding suggesting substantial peripheral T-cell clonal expansion. Patients showed significantly higher frequencies than controls for about 5 TRBV segments, among them TRBV5-6, TRBV5-1 and TRBV20-1. The control group was slightly older than the multiple sclerosis patient group.

The source material was blood. This chain is built from TRBV12-3 or TRBV12-4 and TRBJ1-6, and TRBD1 aligns with 7 junction nucleotides. This TCR derives from a girl between 10 and 17 years old with multiple sclerosis. The bases read TGTGCCAGCAGTCAGGGGGTCGGTTCACCCCTCCACTTT. Its coded protein is CASSQGVGSPLHF.